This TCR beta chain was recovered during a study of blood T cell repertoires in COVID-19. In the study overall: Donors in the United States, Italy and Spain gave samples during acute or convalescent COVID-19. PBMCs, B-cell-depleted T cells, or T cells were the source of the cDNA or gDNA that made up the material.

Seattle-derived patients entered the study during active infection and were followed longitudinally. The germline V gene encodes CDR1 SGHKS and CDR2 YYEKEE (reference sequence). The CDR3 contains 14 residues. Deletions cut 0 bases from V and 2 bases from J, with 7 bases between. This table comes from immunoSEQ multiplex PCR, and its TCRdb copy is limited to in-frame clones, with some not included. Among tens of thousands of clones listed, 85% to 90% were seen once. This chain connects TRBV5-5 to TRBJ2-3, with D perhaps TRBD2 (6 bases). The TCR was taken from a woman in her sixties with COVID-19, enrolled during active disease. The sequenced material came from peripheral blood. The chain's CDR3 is CASSLVRDTDTQYF. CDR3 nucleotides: TGTGCCAGCAGCTTGGTGCGGGACACAGATACGCAGTATTTT. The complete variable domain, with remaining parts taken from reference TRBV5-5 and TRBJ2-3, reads DAGVTQSPTHLIKTRGQQVTLRCSPISGHKSVSWYQQVLGQGPQFIFQYYEKEERGRGNFPDRFSARQFPNYSSELNVNALLLGDSALYLCASSLVRDTDTQYFGPGTRLTVL.